The T cell receptor beta chain described here comes from a study of cytomegalovirus exposure and HLA in healthy donors. The table came from immunoSEQ multiplex PCR; TCRdb's copy has only in-frame clones and leaves some out. The table has 100,000 or so clones, about 88% seen once. J gave up 3 bases and V 7 bases, and 24 bases lay outside the gene matches. The CDR3 runs 20 residues. CDR1 and CDR2 from the germline V gene are MNHEY and SMNVEV (reference sequence). On this clone itself: Its antigen is not known.

Study-level results: The classifier reportedly diagnosed cytomegalovirus status with high specificity and sensitivity.

Sequenced sample: PBMCs. The sequence was obtained from a woman aged 18-30 years in good health and CMV-seropositive. The chain joins TRBV27 to TRBJ2-1; TRBD2 matches at 7 bases. The CDR3 DNA follows: TGTGCCAGCACCCCCAAGGGACCACTCCTCCGGGACTACTTCTACAATGAGCAGTTCTTC. Amino acid sequence: CASTPKGPLLRDYFYNEQFF.